The 10 T cell receptor beta chains in this list originate from one sample, sequenced in a study of cytomegalovirus exposure and HLA in healthy donors. Primers: 60 Vbeta forward and 13 Jbeta reverse. The assay was immunoSEQ multiplex PCR, and TCRdb's table has in-frame clones only and misses some. Of under 200,000 clones in the sample, around 80% were seen once. Material: PBMCs. These receptors were collected from a woman under 30 in good health and CMV-seronegative.

This clone came up once. The rearrangement joins TRBV29-1 to TRBJ2-7, with 10 positions matching TRBD1. Germline V gene sequence: CDR1 SQVTM, CDR2 ANQGSEA. The CDR3 sequence is 13 residues long. With 4 bases clipped from V and 5 bases from J, the junction kept 5 bases outside the gene matches. CDR3 amino acids: CSVGGQGPNEQYF. Here the CDR3 DNA reads TGCAGCGTTGGGGGACAGGGGCCCAACGAGCAGTACTTC.

This clone has more than one count but fewer than ten. This chain links TRBV4-2 with TRBJ1-1, with 7 bases identical to TRBD1. Germline loops: CDR1 LGHNA, CDR2 YNFKEQ. The V gene end was trimmed by 4 bases and the J gene end by 4 bases; junction bases not matched to a gene: 6. The CDR3 is 14 amino acids. DNA for the CDR3: TGTGCCAGCAGCCGCGGGCAGGGGGGCACTGAAGCTTTCTTT. It translates to CASSRGQGGTEAFF.

The chain is built from TRBV4-1 and TRBJ2-4, with TRBD2 matching 7 bases. Germline CDR1 is MGHRA and CDR2 is YSYEKL. V was pared by 2 bases and J by 7 bases, with 5 bases of the junction left unmatched. The CDR3 has 14 amino acids. The CDR3 sequence is CASSQITSENIQYF. The CDR3 DNA reads as TGCGCCAGCAGCCAAATAACTAGCGAGAACATTCAGTACTTC.

The CDR3 region has the DNA TGTGCCACGGTCACAGGGGTCTCCTATGGCTACACCTTC. This sequence encodes CATVTGVSYGYTF. V usage is TRBV6-6 and J usage is TRBJ1-2; 7 nucleotides align to TRBD1. This CDR3 has 13 residues. Germline V lookup: CDR1 MNHNY, CDR2 SVGAGI (reference sequence). J lost 4 bases, V lost 10 bases, and 9 bases had no gene match.

V and J are TRBV19 and TRBJ1-4, with TRBD1 matching over 7 bases. This CDR3 has 16 amino acids. CDR1 and CDR2 (germline): LNHDA, SQIVND (reference sequence). The V and J ends lost 5 bases and 0 bases, in that order; junction bases with no gene match: 6. CDR3 in amino acids: CASSEGQSATNEKLFF. CDR3 coding DNA: TGTGCCAGTAGTGAGGGACAGTCAGCAACTAATGAAAAACTGTTTTTT.

This clone came up a few times. The J gene is TRBJ2-4, the V gene TRBV14; D unresolved. Trimming removed 0 bases at V and 0 bases at J, with 9 bases between. Germline assignment: CDR1 SGHDN and CDR2 FVKESK. This CDR3 is built from 16 residues. CDR3 sequence (DNA): TGTGCCAGCAGCCAAGAGGTCGGTGGAGCCAAAAACATTCAGTACTTC. It translates to CASSQEVGGAKNIQYF. The full variable domain, with the rest looked up from reference TRBV14 and TRBJ2-4, is EAGVTQFPSHSVIEKGQTVTLRCDPISGHDNLYWYRRVMGKEIKFLLHFVKESKQDESGMPNNRFLAERTGGTYSTLKVQPAELEDSGVYFCASSQEVGGAKNIQYFGAGTRLSVL.

The rearrangement joins TRBV18 to TRBJ1-2, with D perhaps matching TRBD1 (5 bases). This CDR3 comprises 13 residues. The V end was cut by 3 bases, the J end by 5 bases, with 10 bases between. Germline loops: CDR1 KGHSH, CDR2 LQKENI. The CDR3 DNA follows: TGTGCCAGCTCACCGGACGGGACTTATGGCTACACCTTC. Translated: CASSPDGTYGYTF.

The chain is built from TRBV4-3 and TRBJ2-3, with D hard to call. The CDR3 covers 15 residues. V was cut by 1 base and J by 0 bases, with 8 bases left in between. The V gene's germline CDR1 is LGHNA and CDR2 YSLEER. The chain's CDR3 is CASSQVWQSTDTQYF. The CDR3 coding sequence is TGCGCCAGCAGCCAAGTGTGGCAGAGCACAGATACGCAGTATTTT.

The V gene is TRBV6-5, the J gene TRBJ2-3; 9 bases agree with TRBD2. The CDR3 contains 12 residues. Trimming cost V 6 bases and J 13 bases; bases outside gene matches: 8. Germline V gene sequence: CDR1 MNHEY, CDR2 SVGAGI. The CDR3 nucleotides read TGTGCCAGCAGCCCCTCTAGCGGGACTAAGTATTTT. Translation gives CASSPSSGTKYF.

The chain is built from TRBV10-3 and TRBJ2-7, with TRBD1 matching 10 bases. The J segment lost 0 bases and the V segment lost 6 bases, leaving 2 bases of the junction unmatched. The CDR3 loop spans 14 amino acids. CDR1 and CDR2 (germline): ENHRY, SYGVKD. The CDR3: CAISGTGASYEQYF. In nucleotides, the CDR3 is TGTGCCATCAGCGGGACAGGGGCCTCCTACGAGCAGTACTTC.